What follows are 29 T cell receptor beta chains derived from one specimen sequenced in a study of neurological immune-mediated disorders. TCRdb reprocessed the 5' RACE reads with MiXCR, giving one entry per CDR3 protein. The sample includes 30,000 to 35,000 distinct CDR3 sequences, 4% seen only once; the top ten take about 23%. The sample taken for sequencing was CD4+ T cells from blood. Every receptor here comes from a woman aged 40 to 49 in good health.

This clonotype was seen at least ten times. V and J are TRBV7-2 and TRBJ2-7; 9 bases align to TRBD1. The ends lost 5 bases at V and 5 bases at J; junction bases unmatched: 13. From germline, CDR1 is SGHTA and CDR2 FQGNSA. The CDR3 runs to 16 residues. The CDR3 loop is CASSDLGQGRWDEQYF. The CDR3 DNA is TGTGCCAGCAGCGATCTGGGACAGGGTAGGTGGGACGAGCAGTACTTC.

The genes are TRBV4-1 and TRBJ2-1; tentatively, D is TRBD2 (6 bases). V was trimmed by 5 bases and J by 2 bases, leaving 13 bases between them. Germline CDR1 and CDR2: MGHRA and YSYEKL. This CDR3 has 15 amino acids. This chain's CDR3 is CASSSGVGTYNEQFF. The CDR3 DNA follows: TGCGCCAGCAGCTCGGGAGTAGGAACCTACAATGAGCAGTTCTTC.

This clonotype appeared many times. V gene TRBV5-1 combines with J gene TRBJ2-1; 12 bases agree with TRBD2. The CDR3 covers 16 residues. Germline values: CDR1 SGHRS, CDR2 YFSETQ. Trimming took 1 base from V and 6 from J; bases not matched to a gene: 5. CDR3 loop: CASSLNPSGRANEQFF. In DNA form, the CDR3 reads TGCGCCAGCAGCTTGAATCCTAGCGGGAGGGCCAATGAGCAGTTCTTC.

This clonotype was detected many times. The chain couples TRBV24-1 to TRBJ2-2; D remains ambiguous. The CDR3 has 13 residues. Trimming left V 4 bases short and J 4 bases short, with 6 bases between. Germline V gene data show CDR1 as KGHDR and CDR2 as SFDVKD. CDR3 bases: TGTGCCACCAGTGAGGGTCCCACCGGGGAGCTGTTTTTT. It encodes CATSEGPTGELFF.

The table lists this clonotype with many counts. The rearrangement uses TRBV2 and TRBJ1-5; D is unclear. Trimming pared 5 bases from V and 6 bases from J, leaving 11 bases between. This CDR3 spans 13 amino acids. Germline lookup yields CDR1 SNHLY and CDR2 FYNNEI. This CDR3 reads CASSSDLAQPQHF. CDR3 DNA sequence: TGTGCCAGCAGTTCCGACTTGGCTCAGCCCCAGCATTTT. Drawing the rest from reference TRBV2 and TRBJ1-5, the complete variable domain is EPEVTQTPSHQVTQMGQEVILRCVPISNHLYFYWYRQILGQKVEFLVSFYNNEISEKSEIFDDQFSVERPDGSNFTLKIRSTKLEDSAMYFCASSSDLAQPQHFGDGTRLSIL.

The table lists this clonotype with many counts. J is TRBJ2-4 and V is TRBV20-1; D is undetermined. Germline CDR1 reads DFQATT; CDR2 reads SNEGSKA (reference sequence). V gave up 3 bases and J gave up 2 bases, with 8 bases separating them. The CDR3 has 13 residues. DNA of the CDR3: TGCAGTGCTAGTCCTAGGACCAAAAACATTCAGTACTTC. This encodes CSASPRTKNIQYF.

This clonotype is judged medium-sized (0.01 to 0.1%). V usage is TRBV6-6 and J usage is TRBJ1-2, with 9 positions matching TRBD1. The V and J ends lost 6 bases and 6 bases, in that order; junction bases with no gene match: 14. The CDR3 length is 16 residues. CDR1 and CDR2 (germline): MNHNY, SVGAGI (reference sequence). CDR3 nucleotides: TGTGCCAGCAGAAAAGACAGGGGGATTGTTTCGGATGGCTACACCTTC. It codes for CASRKDRGIVSDGYTF.

This clonotype has ten or more counts. The chain combines TRBV28 with TRBJ1-5; 9 bases are shared with TRBD1. The germline V gene encodes CDR1 MDHEN and CDR2 SYDVKM. Trimming took 5 bases from V and 5 from J; bases not matched to a gene: 7. CDR3 length: 15 residues. CDR3 amino acids: CASSNLGQGYQPQHF. As DNA, the CDR3 is TGTGCCAGCAGTAACCTGGGACAGGGTTATCAGCCCCAGCATTTT.

This clonotype was picked up many times. This chain uses TRBV3-1 with TRBJ2-5, with unresolved D. The CDR3 has 11 amino acids. V was pared by 2 bases and J by 5 bases, with 3 bases between. The germline V gene encodes CDR1 LGHDT and CDR2 YNNKEL (reference sequence). CDR3 bases: TGTGCCAGCAGCCAAAAGGAGACCCAGTACTTC. Protein product: CASSQKETQYF.

This clonotype was recorded many times. The CDR3: CASSQEVGHSRNTIYF. The DNA of the CDR3 is TGTGCCAGCAGCCAAGAAGTTGGGCACAGTAGAAACACCATATATTTT. The chain has TRBV4-2 and TRBJ1-3; no clear D gene. Germline V lookup: CDR1 LGHNA, CDR2 YNFKEQ. The CDR3 is made up of 16 amino acids. V gave up 0 bases and J gave up 5 bases, with 14 bases separating them.

The table lists this clonotype with many counts. The rearrangement joins TRBV7-2 to TRBJ2-4; D call uncertain. Germline values: CDR1 SGHTA, CDR2 FQGNSA. The V and J ends lost 5 bases and 2 bases respectively, with 13 bases between them. CDR3 length equals 15 residues. The CDR3 protein is CASSQVGSTKNIQYF. CDR3 sequence (DNA): TGTGCCAGCAGCCAGGTTGGGTCCACCAAAAACATTCAGTACTTC. The full variable domain, in which reference TRBV7-2 and TRBJ2-4 provide the parts outside the CDR3, is GAGVSQSPSNKVTEKGKDVELRCDPISGHTALYWYRQSLGQGLEFLIYFQGNSAPDKSGLPSDRFSAERTGGSVSTLTIQRTQQEDSAVYLCASSQVGSTKNIQYFGAGTRLSVL.

This clonotype showed up many times. The chain joins TRBV7-9 to TRBJ1-1; D remains unclear. Trimming took off 8 bases at V and 5 bases at J, with 9 bases between the two ends. The CDR3 covers 11 residues. The germline CDR1 and CDR2 sequences are SEHNR and FQNEAQ (reference sequence). The CDR3 region has the DNA TGTGCCAGCCCCAGGCAGACTGAAGCTTTCTTT. Residues: CASPRQTEAFF. The complete variable domain, with remaining parts taken from reference TRBV7-9 and TRBJ1-1, reads DTGVSQNPRHKITKRGQNVTFRCDPISEHNRLYWYRQTLGQGPEFLTYFQNEAQLEKSRLLSDRFSAERPKGSFSTLEIQRTEQGDSAMYLCASPRQTEAFFGQGTRLTVV.

This clonotype occurred many times. The rearrangement uses TRBV20-1 and TRBJ1-2, with TRBD1 as a possible D gene (5 bases). The CDR3 is 17 amino acids. The V end was cut by 0 bases, the J end by 5 bases, with 22 bases between. Germline V gives CDR1 DFQATT, CDR2 SNEGSKA (reference sequence). The DNA of the CDR3 is TGCAGTGCTAGAGATAGAGGGAGGGGTCAGGTCGGGTATGGCTACACCTTC. This translates into CSARDRGRGQVGYGYTF.

This clonotype was observed many times. The rearrangement joins TRBV20-1 to TRBJ1-1, with D unclear. Germline V gene sequence: CDR1 DFQATT, CDR2 SNEGSKA (reference sequence). V dropped 6 bases and J dropped 10 bases, with 12 bases sitting between them. The CDR3 length is 10 residues. The CDR3 DNA reads as TGCAGTGCAACAACAAAAAGAGCTTTCTTT. Residues: CSATTKRAFF.

This clonotype has a count of ten or more. This chain connects TRBV6-5 to TRBJ2-6, with unresolved D. The V and J ends lost 6 bases and 2 bases respectively, with 8 bases between them. The CDR3 runs to 14 residues. Germline assignment: CDR1 MNHEY and CDR2 SVGAGI. CDR3 bases: TGTGCCAGCAGCCCTGCGGCTGGGGCCAACGTCCTGACTTTC. The encoded protein is CASSPAAGANVLTF.

This clonotype was observed many times. The chain recombines TRBV12-3 or TRBV12-4 with TRBJ2-7; tentatively, D is TRBD1 or TRBD2 (5 bases each). The length of the CDR3 is 14 residues. The germline V and J ends were trimmed by 4 bases and 3 bases, with 13 bases remaining between them. DNA of the CDR3: TGTGCCAGCAGTTCTGACGGGACCTTCTACGAGCAGTACTTC. The encoded protein is CASSSDGTFYEQYF.

The table lists this clonotype with many counts. The J gene is TRBJ1-2, the V gene TRBV4-1; D remains unclear. Deletions cut 0 bases from V and 3 bases from J, with 14 bases between. The CDR3 is 16 amino acids. The V gene's germline CDR1 is MGHRA and CDR2 YSYEKL. CDR3 sequence reads: CASSQEPAGGYYGYTF. The CDR3 nucleotides read TGCGCCAGCAGCCAAGAGCCTGCAGGTGGTTACTATGGCTACACCTTC.

This clonotype was observed many times. The chain links TRBV2 to TRBJ2-3; D ambiguous. Germline CDR1 is SNHLY and CDR2 is FYNNEI. V lost 4 bases to trimming and J lost 2 bases, with 7 bases between them. The CDR3 is 13 amino acids. Here the CDR3 DNA reads TGTGCCAGCAGTGCCGGTGTCACAGATACGCAGTATTTT. It is translated as CASSAGVTDTQYF.

This clonotype occurred many times. V is TRBV20-1 and J is TRBJ1-5; unclear D gene. Germline assignment: CDR1 DFQATT and CDR2 SNEGSKA (reference sequence). V lost 6 bases and J 3 bases, leaving 12 bases between the germline ends. The length of the CDR3 is 13 residues. The CDR3 is CSAGLGFNQPQHF. As DNA, the CDR3 is TGCAGTGCCGGACTAGGCTTCAATCAGCCCCAGCATTTT.

In its sample, this clonotype was seen many times. This could be a read error, since a much larger clone is one nucleotide away. The chain employs TRBV11-2 and TRBJ2-7; D not certain. Looked up from germline, CDR1 is SGHAT and CDR2 is FQNNGV. The CDR3 totals 13 residues. The V end was cut by 2 bases, the J end by 1 base, with 6 bases between. CDR3 DNA sequence: TGTGCCAGCAGCTTATCCACTTCCTACGAGCAGTACTTC. Protein product: CASSLSTSYEQYF.

There are many counts of this clonotype. The CDR3 sequence is CASSSTGRGGHYGYTF. Written as DNA, the CDR3 is TGTGCCAGCAGTTCCACGGGCCGAGGGGGGCATTATGGCTACACCTTC. The rearrangement links TRBV12-3 or TRBV12-4 to TRBJ1-2; D might be TRBD1 (6 bases). This CDR3 spans 16 amino acids. V lost 4 bases and J lost 5, with 20 bases in between.

This clonotype was counted many times. This chain links TRBV14 with TRBJ2-1; D remains unclear. Deletions cut 3 bases from V and 0 bases from J, with 12 bases between. Germline CDR1 is SGHDN and CDR2 is FVKESK. The CDR3 totals 16 residues. Here the CDR3 DNA reads TGTGCCAGCAGCCAGGGTCCGAGGACCTCCTACAATGAGCAGTTCTTC. Translating gives CASSQGPRTSYNEQFF.

In its sample, this clonotype is medium-sized. J is TRBJ2-7 and V is TRBV28; a possible D gene is TRBD2 (6 bases). The length of the CDR3 is 12 residues. Germline lookup yields CDR1 MDHEN and CDR2 SYDVKM. Trimming took off 4 bases at V and 4 bases at J, with 8 bases between the two ends. The chain's CDR3 is CASSYGGYEQYF. The CDR3 DNA sequence: TGTGCCAGCAGTTATGGGGGGTACGAGCAGTACTTC.

This clonotype was recorded at least ten times. V usage is TRBV20-1 and J usage is TRBJ2-5; D is perhaps TRBD2 (6 bases). Germline CDR1 reads DFQATT; CDR2 reads SNEGSKA (reference sequence). The CDR3 has 14 amino acids. V lost 4 bases to trimming and J lost 6 bases, with 18 bases between them. The CDR3: CSANPGSRDQTQYF. The CDR3 DNA sequence: TGCAGTGCTAACCCCGGGAGCCGGGACCAGACCCAGTACTTC.

This clonotype was seen many times. In DNA, the CDR3 is TGTGCCAGCAGCCGTAGGGGCCTGAACACCGGGGAGCTGTTTTTT. This gives the protein CASSRRGLNTGELFF. This chain uses TRBV3-1 with TRBJ2-2, with D perhaps matching TRBD1 (5 bases). Germline lookup yields CDR1 LGHDT and CDR2 YNNKEL (reference sequence). The CDR3 is made up of 15 amino acids. Trimming removed 4 bases from V and 1 base from J, with 10 bases in between.

This clonotype was observed many times. The V and J genes are TRBV20-1 and TRBJ2-1; 11 bases line up with TRBD2. The junction had 9 bases not matched to a gene; V was cut back by 1 base and J by 7 bases. The CDR3 totals 16 residues. CDR1 is DFQATT and CDR2 is SNEGSKA in the germline V gene (reference sequence). This CDR3 is CSARGGTSGSLNEQFF. The CDR3 nucleotides are TGCAGTGCTAGAGGTGGTACTAGCGGGAGTCTGAATGAGCAGTTCTTC.

A single count supports this clonotype. V is TRBV5-1 and J is TRBJ2-2, with unresolved D. The CDR3 has 14 amino acids. Between the trimmed V and J ends, which lost 4 bases and 7 bases, there was a span of 14 bases. CDR1 SGHRS and CDR2 YFSETQ come from the germline V gene. In DNA, the CDR3 is TGCGCCAGCAGCATACAGTGGGCAGTCGGGGAGCTGTTTTTT. This gives the protein CASSIQWAVGELFF. The full variable domain, its missing parts supplied by reference TRBV5-1 and TRBJ2-2, is KAGVTQTPRYLIKTRGQQVTLSCSPISGHRSVSWYQQTPGQGLQFLFEYFSETQRNKGNFPGRFSGRQFSNSRSEMNVSTLELGDSALYLCASSIQWAVGELFFGEGSRLTVL.

The table lists this clonotype with many counts. The chain joins TRBV2 to TRBJ2-1, with 7 bases lining up with TRBD2. This CDR3 region has 14 residues. Looked up from germline, CDR1 is SNHLY and CDR2 is FYNNEI. V was clipped by 7 bases and J by 5 bases; unmatched bases: 8. As DNA, the CDR3 is TGTGCCAGCAAAGGAGCGGGGACGAACAATGAGCAGTTCTTC. As protein: CASKGAGTNNEQFF.

This clonotype was recorded at least ten times. The chain joins TRBV15 to TRBJ2-2; TRBD2 matches at 10 bases. Germline V gives CDR1 LNHNV, CDR2 YYDKDF (reference sequence). V shed 4 bases, J shed 6 bases, and the junction held 11 bases outside the gene matches. The CDR3 covers 17 residues. For the CDR3, the DNA is TGTGCCACCAGCATGCGGAGAGCGGGAGGGCCCTCCGGGGAGCTGTTTTTT. Its translation: CATSMRRAGGPSGELFF.